The rows below give T cell receptor beta chains drawn from one sample of a study of T cells in localized non-small cell lung cancer. Assay used: immunoSEQ multiplex PCR; TCRdb lists only in-frame clones, some missing. The sample gives hundreds of clones, around a quarter of which show up once; less than 20% is in the top ten. The sequencing used lung tumor tissue, collected before any cancer treatment. These receptors were obtained from a male donor aged 60 or over with stage III squamous cell lung carcinoma. The CDR3 runs from the conserved cysteine through the conserved F or W. The D gene is left open where the match is weak. The size field is filled for only some rows; it gives once, few, many or a size class.

J gene | D gene | clone size | V gene | CDR3 protein | CDR3 DNA
TRBJ1-5 | - | - | TRBV19 | CASSPGVNQPQHF | TGTGCCAGTAGTCCAGGCGTAAATCAGCCCCAGCATTTT
TRBJ2-6 | - | large | TRBV14 | CASSQRHSGANVLTF | TGTGCCAGCAGCCAACGGCACTCTGGGGCCAACGTCCTGACTTTC
TRBJ2-6 | TRBD1 | - | TRBV18 | CASSALRTGTGANVLTF | TGTGCCAGCTCAGCGCTAAGGACAGGGACTGGGGCCAACGTCCTGACTTTC
TRBJ1-6 | - | medium-sized | TRBV11-3 | CASSRTSRNSPLHF | TGTGCCAGCAGCCGGACCAGTCGTAATTCACCCCTCCACTTT
TRBJ2-7 | TRBD1 | - | TRBV15 | CATSITTGRPGEQYF | TGTGCCACCAGCATTACGACAGGGCGTCCGGGGGAGCAGTACTTC
TRBJ2-7 | TRBD1 | - | TRBV6-7 | CASSDRVEQYF | TGTGCCAGCAGTGACAGGGTCGAGCAGTACTTC
TRBJ2-7 | - | few | TRBV9 | CASSPAGRANEQYF | TGTGCCAGCAGCCCCGCGGGCAGGGCAAACGAGCAGTACTTC
TRBJ2-2 | - | few | TRBV19 | CASKYGARSGELFF | TGTGCCAGTAAATACGGGGCGAGGTCCGGGGAGCTGTTTTTT
TRBJ2-1 | TRBD2 | - | TRBV30 | CAWSVRWTSGGRHNEQFF | TGTGCCTGGAGTGTACGGTGGACTAGCGGGGGGCGCCACAATGAGCAGTTCTTC
TRBJ1-6 | - | medium-sized | TRBV6-8 | CASSVNNGGSPLHF | TGTGCCAGCAGCGTTAATAACGGGGGTTCACCCCTCCACTTT
TRBJ1-1 | TRBD1 | few | TRBV6-8 | CASSYSALPGQGGTEAFF | TGTGCCAGCAGTTACTCGGCTCTTCCAGGACAGGGAGGGACTGAAGCTTTCTTT
TRBJ1-1 | - | - | TRBV19 | CASSIKGSNTEAFF | TGTGCCAGTAGTATTAAGGGCTCGAACACTGAAGCTTTCTTT
TRBJ2-5 | - | medium-sized | TRBV6-8 | CASSGSPQETQYF | TGTGCCAGCAGTGGCAGTCCCCAAGAGACCCAGTACTTC
TRBJ2-5 | TRBD1 | few | TRBV9 | CASSPTTGGIGTQYF | TGTGCCAGCAGCCCCACCACAGGGGGCATCGGGACCCAGTACTTC
TRBJ1-5 | TRBD1 | few | TRBV15 | CATSRPGQGYHQPQHF | TGTGCCACCAGCAGACCGGGACAGGGGTATCACCAGCCCCAGCATTTT
TRBJ2-2 | TRBD1 | - | TRBV9 | CASSKGQLNTGELFF | TGTGCCAGCAGTAAGGGACAGCTCAACACCGGGGAGCTGTTTTTT
TRBJ1-3 | TRBD1 | few | TRBV6-8 | CAANEQGATGNTIYF | TGTGCCGCGAACGAGCAGGGGGCAACTGGAAACACCATATATTTT
TRBJ1-6 | - | large | TRBV6-8 | CASSSRSTDSPLHF | TGTGCCAGCAGTTCACGATCAACGGATTCACCCCTCCACTTT
TRBJ1-4 | - | few | TRBV4-1 | CASSQDTRDATNEKLFF | TGCGCCAGCAGCCAAGATACCCGCGATGCAACTAATGAAAAACTGTTTTTT
TRBJ1-1 | TRBD1 | few | TRBV11-3 | CASSARQGGDTEAFF | TGTGCCAGCAGCGCACGACAGGGAGGCGACACTGAAGCTTTCTTT
TRBJ1-2 | TRBD1 | large | TRBV9 | CASTMRGTGGNYTF | TGTGCCAGCACCATGAGAGGGACAGGGGGCAACTACACCTTC
TRBJ1-3 | - | few | TRBV30 | CAWSGKSFSGNTIYF | TGTGCCTGGAGTGGGAAGTCGTTCTCTGGAAACACCATATATTTT
TRBJ2-4 | - | - | TRBV1 | CASSPNVAKNIQYF | TGCGCCAGCAGCCCCAACGTAGCCAAAAACATTCAGTACTTC
TRBJ1-2 | TRBD1 | - | TRBV19 | CASSTGGQTYGYTF | TGTGCCAGTAGTACCGGGGGACAGACCTATGGCTACACCTTC
TRBJ1-5 | - | few | TRBV12-5 | CASGSNQPQHF | TGTGCCAGCGGTAGCAATCAGCCCCAGCATTTT
TRBJ1-1 | - | large | TRBV11-3 | CASSQETVKGTEAFF | TGTGCCAGCAGCCAGGAGACGGTTAAGGGCACTGAAGCTTTCTTT